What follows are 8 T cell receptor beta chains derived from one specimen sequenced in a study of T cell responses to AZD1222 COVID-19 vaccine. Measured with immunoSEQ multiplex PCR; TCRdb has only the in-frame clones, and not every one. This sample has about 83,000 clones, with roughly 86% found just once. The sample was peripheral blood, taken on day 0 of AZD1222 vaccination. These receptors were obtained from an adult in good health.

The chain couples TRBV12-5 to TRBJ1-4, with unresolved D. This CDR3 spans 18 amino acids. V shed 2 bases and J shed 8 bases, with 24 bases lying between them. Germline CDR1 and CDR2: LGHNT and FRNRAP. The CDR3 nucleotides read TGTGCTAGTGGTTTGTCCCATACCCCGGCTGGTCGGAGAGAAAAACTGTTTTTT. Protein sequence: CASGLSHTPAGRREKLFF. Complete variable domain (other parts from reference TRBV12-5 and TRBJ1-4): DARVTQTPRHKVTEMGQEVTMRCQPILGHNTVFWYRQTMMQGLELLAYFRNRAPLDDSGMPKDRFSAEMPDATLATLKIQPSEPRDSAVYFCASGLSHTPAGRREKLFFGSGTQLSVL.

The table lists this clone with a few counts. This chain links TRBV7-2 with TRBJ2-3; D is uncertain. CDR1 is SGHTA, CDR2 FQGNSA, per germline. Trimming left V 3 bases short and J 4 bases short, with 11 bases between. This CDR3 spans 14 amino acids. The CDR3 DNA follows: TGTGCCAGCAGCTTCGGCGTGGCTCCAGATACGCAGTATTTT. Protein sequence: CASSFGVAPDTQYF.

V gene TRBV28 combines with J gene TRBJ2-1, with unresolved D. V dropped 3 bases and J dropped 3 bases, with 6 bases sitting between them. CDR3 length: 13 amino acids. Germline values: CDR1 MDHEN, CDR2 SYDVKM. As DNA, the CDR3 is TGTGCCAGCAGTTTCACCAGCTACAATGAGCAGTTCTTC. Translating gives CASSFTSYNEQFF.

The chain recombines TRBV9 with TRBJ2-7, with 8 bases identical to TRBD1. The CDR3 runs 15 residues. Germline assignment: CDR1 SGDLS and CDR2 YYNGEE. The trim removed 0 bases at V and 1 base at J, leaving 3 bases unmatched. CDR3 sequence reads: CASSVGTGNSYEQYF. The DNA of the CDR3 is TGTGCCAGCAGCGTAGGGACAGGGAATTCCTACGAGCAGTACTTC. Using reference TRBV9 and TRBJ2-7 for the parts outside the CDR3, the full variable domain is DSGVTQTPKHLITATGQRVTLRCSPRSGDLSVYWYQQSLDQGLQFLIQYYNGEERAKGNILERFSAQQFPDLHSELNLSSLELGDSALYFCASSVGTGNSYEQYFGPGTRLTVT.

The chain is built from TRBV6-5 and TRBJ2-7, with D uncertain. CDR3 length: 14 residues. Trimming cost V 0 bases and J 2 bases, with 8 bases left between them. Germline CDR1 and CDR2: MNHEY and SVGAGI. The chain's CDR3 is CASSYSPSAYEQYF. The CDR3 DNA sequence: TGTGCCAGCAGTTACTCACCATCTGCCTACGAGCAGTACTTC.

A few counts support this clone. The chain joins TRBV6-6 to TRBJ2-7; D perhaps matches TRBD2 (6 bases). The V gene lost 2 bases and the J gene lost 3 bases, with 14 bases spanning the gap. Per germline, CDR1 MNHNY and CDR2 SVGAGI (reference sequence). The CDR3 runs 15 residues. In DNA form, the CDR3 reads TGTGCCAGCAGTTACGCGGAGGGCATCTTCTACGAGCAGTACTTC. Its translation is CASSYAEGIFYEQYF.

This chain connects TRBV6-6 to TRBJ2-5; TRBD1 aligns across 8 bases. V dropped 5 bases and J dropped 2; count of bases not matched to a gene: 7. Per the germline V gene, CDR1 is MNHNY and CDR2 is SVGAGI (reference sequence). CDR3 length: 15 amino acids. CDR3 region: CASSLIDRGQETQYF. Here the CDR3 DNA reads TGTGCCAGCAGTCTGATAGACAGGGGTCAAGAGACCCAGTACTTC.

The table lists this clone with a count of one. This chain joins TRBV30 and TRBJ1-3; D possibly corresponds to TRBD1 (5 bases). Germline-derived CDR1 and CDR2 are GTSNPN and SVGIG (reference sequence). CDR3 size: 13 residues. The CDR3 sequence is CATGGTSGNTIYF. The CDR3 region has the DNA TGTGCAACGGGGGGGACCTCTGGAAACACCATATATTTT.